This T cell receptor beta chain came from a study of blood T cell repertoires in COVID-19. This CDR3 region has 17 residues. The V and J ends lost 0 bases and 1 base respectively, with 13 bases between them. In germline, CDR1 is MNHNS, CDR2 SASEGT. Clones were read by immunoSEQ multiplex PCR, and TCRdb kept only the in-frame ones, dropping some. The top ten hold about a sixth of the sample, which has 120,000 or so clones, 65% to 85% seen once. The sample comprised peripheral blood. This TCR was sampled from a man under 40 with COVID-19, enrolled during active disease. The chain carries TRBV6-1 and TRBJ1-5; D not resolved. CDR3 sequence (DNA): TGTGCCAGCAGTGAAGCCTTCGGACTCGGGAGCAATCAGCCCCAGCATTTT. Its translation is CASSEAFGLGSNQPQHF.